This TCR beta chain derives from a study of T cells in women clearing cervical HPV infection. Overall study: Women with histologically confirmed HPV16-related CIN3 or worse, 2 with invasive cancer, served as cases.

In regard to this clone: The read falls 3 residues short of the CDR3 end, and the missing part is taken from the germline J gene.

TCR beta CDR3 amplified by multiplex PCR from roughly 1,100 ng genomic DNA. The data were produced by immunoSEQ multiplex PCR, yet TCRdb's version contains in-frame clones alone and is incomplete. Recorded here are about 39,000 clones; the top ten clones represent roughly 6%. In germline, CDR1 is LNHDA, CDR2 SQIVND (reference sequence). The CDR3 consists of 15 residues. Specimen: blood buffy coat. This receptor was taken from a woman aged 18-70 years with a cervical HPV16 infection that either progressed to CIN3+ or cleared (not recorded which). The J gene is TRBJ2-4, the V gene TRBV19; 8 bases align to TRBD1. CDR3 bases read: TGTGCCAGTAGTCCTGCAGGGGGCATTGGCTATGGT. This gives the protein CASSPAGGIGYG. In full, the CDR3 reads CASSPAGGIGYGQYF. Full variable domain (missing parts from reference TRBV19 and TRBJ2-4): DGGITQSPKYLFRKEGQNVTLSCEQNLNHDAMYWYRQDPGQGLRLIYYSQIVNDFQKGDIAEGYSVSREKKESFPLTVTSAQKNPTAFYLCASSPAGGIGYGQYFGAGTRLSVL.